The source of this T cell receptor (beta chain) is a study of OX40 agonist ivuxolimab in advanced cancers. The overall study: Every 2 weeks, patients received ivuxolimab intravenously, dosed at 0.01 to 10 mg/kg. Patients in dose escalation had liver, melanoma, kidney or head and neck cancers.

Study-level results: With doses of 0.1 to 3.0 mg/kg, CD4+ and CD8+ blood T cells had undergone clonal expansion by week 6. Patients who responded partially at 0.1-3.0 mg/kg showed clonal expansion ranking among the lowest.

Of note for this clone: What it binds is unknown.

Profiling relied on immunoSEQ multiplex PCR, and the TCRdb table lists in-frame clones only, not all of them. The sample gives some 50,000 clones, 83% of which show up once; approximately 3.1% is in the top ten. This CDR3 spans 16 amino acids. Between the trimmed V and J ends, which lost 4 bases and 6 bases, there was a span of 22 bases. CDR1 and CDR2 from the germline V gene are SGDLS and YYNGEE. This clonotype was obtained from an adult with an advanced solid tumor such as melanoma, head and neck, liver or kidney cancer. Sequenced here: CD4+ or CD8+ T cells sorted from blood, sampled in a trial of the OX40 agonist ivuxolimab. The chain uses TRBV9 and TRBJ1-1; TRBD1 might be the D (6 bases). DNA for the CDR3: TGTGCCAGCAGCCCCCACAGGGATCCCTCTTTCGCTGAAGCTTTCTTT. Its protein product is CASSPHRDPSFAEAFF.